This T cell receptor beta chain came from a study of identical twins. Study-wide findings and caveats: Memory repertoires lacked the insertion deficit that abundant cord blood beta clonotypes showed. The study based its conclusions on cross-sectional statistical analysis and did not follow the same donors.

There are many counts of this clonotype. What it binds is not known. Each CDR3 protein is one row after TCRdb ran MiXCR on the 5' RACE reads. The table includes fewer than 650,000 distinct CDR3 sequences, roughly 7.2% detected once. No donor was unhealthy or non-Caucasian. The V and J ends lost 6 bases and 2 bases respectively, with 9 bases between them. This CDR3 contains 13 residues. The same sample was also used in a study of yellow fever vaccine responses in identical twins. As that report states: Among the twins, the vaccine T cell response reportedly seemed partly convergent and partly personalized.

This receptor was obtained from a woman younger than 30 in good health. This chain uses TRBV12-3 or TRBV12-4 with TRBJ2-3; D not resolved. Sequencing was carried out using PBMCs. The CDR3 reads CASRVVSTDTQYF. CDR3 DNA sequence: TGTGCCAGCAGAGTTGTGTCCACAGATACGCAGTATTTT.